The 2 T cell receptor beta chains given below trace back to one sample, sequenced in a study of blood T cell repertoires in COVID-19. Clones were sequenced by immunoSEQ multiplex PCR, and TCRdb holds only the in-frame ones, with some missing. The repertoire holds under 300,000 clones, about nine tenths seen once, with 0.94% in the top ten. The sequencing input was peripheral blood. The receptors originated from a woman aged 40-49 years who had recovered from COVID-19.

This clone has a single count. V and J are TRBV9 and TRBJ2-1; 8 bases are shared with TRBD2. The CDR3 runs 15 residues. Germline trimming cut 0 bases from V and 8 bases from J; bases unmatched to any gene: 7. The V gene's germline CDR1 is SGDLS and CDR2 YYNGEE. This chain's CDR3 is CASSVGSGRGDEQFF. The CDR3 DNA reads TGTGCCAGCAGCGTAGGAAGCGGGAGAGGCGATGAGCAGTTCTTC. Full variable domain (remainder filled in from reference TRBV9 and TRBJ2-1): DSGVTQTPKHLITATGQRVTLRCSPRSGDLSVYWYQQSLDQGLQFLIQYYNGEERAKGNILERFSAQQFPDLHSELNLSSLELGDSALYFCASSVGSGRGDEQFFGPGTRLTVL.

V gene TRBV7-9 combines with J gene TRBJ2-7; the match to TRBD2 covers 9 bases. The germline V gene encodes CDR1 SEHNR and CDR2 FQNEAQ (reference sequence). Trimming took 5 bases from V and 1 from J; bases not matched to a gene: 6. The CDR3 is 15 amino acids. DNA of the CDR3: TGTGCCAGCAGCCCTAGCGGGACCCCATCCTACGAGCAGTACTTC. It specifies CASSPSGTPSYEQYF.